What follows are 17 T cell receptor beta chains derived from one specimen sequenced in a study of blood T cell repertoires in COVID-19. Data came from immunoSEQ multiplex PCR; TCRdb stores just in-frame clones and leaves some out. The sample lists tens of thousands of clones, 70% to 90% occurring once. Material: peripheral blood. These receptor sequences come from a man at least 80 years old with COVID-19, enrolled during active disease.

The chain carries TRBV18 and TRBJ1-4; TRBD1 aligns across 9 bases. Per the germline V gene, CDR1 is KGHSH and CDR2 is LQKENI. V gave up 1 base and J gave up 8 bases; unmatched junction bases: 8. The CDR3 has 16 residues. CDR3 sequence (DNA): TGTGCCAGCTCACCACTTGTCTCCGGACAGGGGGAAAAACTGTTTTTT. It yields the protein CASSPLVSGQGEKLFF.

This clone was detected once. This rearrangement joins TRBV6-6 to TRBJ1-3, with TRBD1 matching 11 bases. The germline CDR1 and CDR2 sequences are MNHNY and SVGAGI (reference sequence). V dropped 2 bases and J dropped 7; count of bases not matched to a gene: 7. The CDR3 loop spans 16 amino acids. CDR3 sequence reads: CASSYTRDRGWNTIYF. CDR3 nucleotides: TGTGCCAGCAGTTACACCCGGGACAGGGGGTGGAACACCATATATTTT.

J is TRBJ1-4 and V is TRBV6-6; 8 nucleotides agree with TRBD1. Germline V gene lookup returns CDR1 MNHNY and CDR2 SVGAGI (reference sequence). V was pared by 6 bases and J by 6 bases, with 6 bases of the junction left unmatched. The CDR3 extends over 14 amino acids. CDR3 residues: CASRTGAYHEKLFF. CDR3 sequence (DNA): TGTGCCAGCAGGACAGGGGCATATCATGAAAAACTGTTTTTT.

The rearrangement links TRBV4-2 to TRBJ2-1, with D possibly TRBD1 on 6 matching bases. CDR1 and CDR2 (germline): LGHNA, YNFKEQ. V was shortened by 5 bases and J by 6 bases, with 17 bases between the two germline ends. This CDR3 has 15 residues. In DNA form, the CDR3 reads TGTGCCAGCAGCTCCACGCTGGGGGCCCGCAATGAGCAGTTCTTC. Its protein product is CASSSTLGARNEQFF.

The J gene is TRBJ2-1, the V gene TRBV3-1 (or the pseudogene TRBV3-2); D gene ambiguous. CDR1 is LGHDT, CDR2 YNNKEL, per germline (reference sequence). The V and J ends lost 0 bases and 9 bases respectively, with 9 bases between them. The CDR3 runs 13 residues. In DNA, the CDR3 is TGTGCCAGCAGCCAAGATGTCGAGTCTGAGCAGTTCTTC. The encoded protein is CASSQDVESEQFF.

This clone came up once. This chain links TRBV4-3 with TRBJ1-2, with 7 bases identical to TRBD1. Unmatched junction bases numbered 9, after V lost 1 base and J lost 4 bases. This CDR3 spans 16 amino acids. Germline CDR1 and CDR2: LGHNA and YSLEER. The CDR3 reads CASSQVEGAKGYGYTF. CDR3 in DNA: TGCGCCAGCAGCCAAGTAGAGGGGGCGAAGGGCTATGGCTACACCTTC.

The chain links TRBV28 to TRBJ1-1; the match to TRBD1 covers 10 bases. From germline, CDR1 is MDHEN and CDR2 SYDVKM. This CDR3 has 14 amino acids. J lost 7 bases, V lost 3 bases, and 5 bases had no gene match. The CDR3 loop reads CASSFRRDRGEAFF. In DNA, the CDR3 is TGTGCCAGCAGTTTCCGCCGGGACAGGGGTGAAGCTTTCTTT.

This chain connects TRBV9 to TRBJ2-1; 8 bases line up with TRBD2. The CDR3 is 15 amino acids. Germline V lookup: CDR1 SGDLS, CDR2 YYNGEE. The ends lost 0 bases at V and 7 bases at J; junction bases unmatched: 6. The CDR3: CASSVEGSGVNEQFF. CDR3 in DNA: TGTGCCAGCAGCGTAGAGGGTAGCGGGGTAAATGAGCAGTTCTTC.

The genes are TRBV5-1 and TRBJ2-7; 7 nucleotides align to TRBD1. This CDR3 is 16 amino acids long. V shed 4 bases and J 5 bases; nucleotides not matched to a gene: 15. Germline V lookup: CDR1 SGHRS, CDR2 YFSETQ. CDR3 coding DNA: TGCGCCAGCAGCCCCTCAGGGGGACGATGGTCCAACGAGCAGTACTTC. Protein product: CASSPSGGRWSNEQYF.

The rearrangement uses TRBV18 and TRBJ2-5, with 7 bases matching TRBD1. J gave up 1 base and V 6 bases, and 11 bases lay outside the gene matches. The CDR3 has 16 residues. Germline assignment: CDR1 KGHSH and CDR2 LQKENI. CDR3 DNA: TGTGCCAGCTCGCGAAACCGGGGACAGATCCAAGAGACCCAGTACTTC. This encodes CASSRNRGQIQETQYF.

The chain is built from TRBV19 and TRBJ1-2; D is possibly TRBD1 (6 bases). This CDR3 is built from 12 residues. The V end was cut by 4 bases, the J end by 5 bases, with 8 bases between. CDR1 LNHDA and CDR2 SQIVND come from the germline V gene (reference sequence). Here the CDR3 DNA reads TGTGCCAGTAGTACACAGGGATATGGCTACACCTTC. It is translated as CASSTQGYGYTF.

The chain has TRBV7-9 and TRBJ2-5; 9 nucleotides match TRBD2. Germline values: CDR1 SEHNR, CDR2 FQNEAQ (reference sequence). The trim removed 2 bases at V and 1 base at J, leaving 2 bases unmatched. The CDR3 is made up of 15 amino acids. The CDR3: CASSLSGGTQETQYF. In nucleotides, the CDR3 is TGTGCCAGCAGCTTAAGCGGGGGGACCCAAGAGACCCAGTACTTC.

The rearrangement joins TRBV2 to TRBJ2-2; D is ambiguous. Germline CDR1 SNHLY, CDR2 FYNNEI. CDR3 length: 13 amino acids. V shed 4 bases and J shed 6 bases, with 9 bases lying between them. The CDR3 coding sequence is TGTGCCAGCAGTGTTGAGGTTGCCGGGGAGCTGTTTTTT. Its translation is CASSVEVAGELFF.

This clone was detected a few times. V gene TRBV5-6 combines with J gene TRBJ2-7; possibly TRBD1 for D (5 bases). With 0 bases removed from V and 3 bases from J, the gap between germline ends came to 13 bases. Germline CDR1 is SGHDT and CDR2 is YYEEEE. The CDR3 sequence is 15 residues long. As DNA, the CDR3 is TGTGCCAGCAGCTTGGTTAGCTCAGGGAACTACGAGCAGTACTTC. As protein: CASSLVSSGNYEQYF. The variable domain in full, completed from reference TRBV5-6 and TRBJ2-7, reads DAGVTQSPTHLIKTRGQQVTLRCSPKSGHDTVSWYQQALGQGPQFIFQYYEEEERQRGNFPDRFSGHQFPNYSSELNVNALLLGDSALYLCASSLVSSGNYEQYFGPGTRLTVT.

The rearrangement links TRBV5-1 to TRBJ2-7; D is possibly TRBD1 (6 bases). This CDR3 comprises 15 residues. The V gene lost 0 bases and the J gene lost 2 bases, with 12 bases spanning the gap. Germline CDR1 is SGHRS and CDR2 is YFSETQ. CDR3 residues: CASSLAGTPPYEQYF. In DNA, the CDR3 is TGCGCCAGCAGCTTGGCTGGGACACCTCCCTACGAGCAGTACTTC.

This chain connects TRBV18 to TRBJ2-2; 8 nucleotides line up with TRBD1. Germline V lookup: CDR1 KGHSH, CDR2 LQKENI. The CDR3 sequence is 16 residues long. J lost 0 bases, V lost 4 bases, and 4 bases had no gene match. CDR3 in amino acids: CASSRQDRANTGELFF. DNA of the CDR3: TGTGCCAGCTCACGACAGGACAGGGCGAACACCGGGGAGCTGTTTTTT.

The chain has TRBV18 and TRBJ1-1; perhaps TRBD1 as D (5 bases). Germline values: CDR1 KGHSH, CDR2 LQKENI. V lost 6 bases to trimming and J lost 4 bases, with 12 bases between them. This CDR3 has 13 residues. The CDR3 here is CASSPGLATEAFF. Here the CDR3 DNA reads TGTGCCAGCTCCCCAGGGCTGGCCACTGAAGCTTTCTTT.